The 27 T cell receptor beta chains below come from one sample, sequenced in a study of response to subunit inactivated influenza vaccine. TCRdb ran MiXCR on the RT-PCR reads and lists one entry per CDR3 protein. The data hold hundreds of thousands of distinct CDR3 sequences, with about 25% observed a single time. The material sequenced was CD4+ T cells sorted from PBMCs, taken 5 days after vaccination. These receptors were taken from a middle-aged man who received an inactivated influenza vaccine.

This clonotype has only a few counts. The chain combines TRBV6-2 or TRBV6-3 with TRBJ1-3; D is undetermined. The CDR3 is 15 residues long. Trimming took 6 bases from V and 0 from J, leaving 12 bases between them. The germline V gene encodes CDR1 MNHEY and CDR2 SVGEGT. The CDR3 nucleotides read TGTGCCAGCAGCACCTACAGAGACTCTGGAAACACCATATATTTT. It codes for CASSTYRDSGNTIYF.

This chain joins TRBV28 and TRBJ2-2, with 9 bases fitting TRBD2. The length of the CDR3 is 15 residues. The germline CDR1 and CDR2 sequences are MDHEN and SYDVKM. V shed 9 bases, J shed 7 bases, and the junction held 12 bases outside the gene matches. For the CDR3, the DNA is TGTGCCAGTCTCGGGCGGGAGGGCCGAATCGGGGAGCTGTTTTTT. Protein sequence: CASLGREGRIGELFF.

CDR3 DNA: TGCAGTGCTATCGGACAGGAGTCTATCCTAGCCAAAAACATTCAGTACTTC. Its protein is CSAIGQESILAKNIQYF. The chain recombines TRBV20-1 with TRBJ2-4; TRBD1 matches 7 bases. The J segment lost 0 bases and the V segment lost 4 bases, leaving 12 bases of the junction unmatched. This CDR3 is built from 17 residues. The V gene's germline CDR1 is DFQATT and CDR2 SNEGSKA (reference sequence).

This clonotype has a count of ten or more. The J gene is TRBJ2-3, the V gene TRBV5-8; TRBD1 might be the D (5 bases). V was pared by 2 bases and J by 9 bases, with 19 bases between. Germline V CDR1 and CDR2: SGHTS, YDEGEE. CDR3 length equals 15 residues. The CDR3 DNA reads TGTGCCAGCAGCTTCTTATCACAGGCCTGGGGCACGCAGTATTTT. Encoded protein: CASSFLSQAWGTQYF.

Ten or more counts support this clonotype. The rearrangement links TRBV3-1 to TRBJ1-6; D is undetermined. V was clipped by 5 bases and J by 7 bases, with 15 bases between them. The CDR3 has 15 amino acids. Germline CDR1 is LGHDT and CDR2 is YNNKEL (reference sequence). The CDR3 coding sequence is TGTGCCAGCAGCTCTCCCTTGGGGAGAAATTCACCCCTCCACTTT. Amino acids: CASSSPLGRNSPLHF. The full variable domain, in which reference TRBV3-1 and TRBJ1-6 provide the parts outside the CDR3, is DTAVSQTPKYLVTQMGNDKSIKCEQNLGHDTMYWYKQDSKKFLKIMFSYNNKELIINETVPNRFSPKSPDKAHLNLHINSLELGDSAVYFCASSSPLGRNSPLHFGNGTRLTVT.

This clonotype was observed a few times. The chain recombines TRBV18 with TRBJ2-3, with TRBD2 identical over 13 bases. Germline lookup yields CDR1 KGHSH and CDR2 LQKENI. Germline trimming cut 3 bases from V and 5 bases from J; bases unmatched to any gene: 5. This CDR3 region has 16 residues. The CDR3 nucleotides are TGTGCCAGCTCACCTCGACTAGCGGGAGGTCTAGATACGCAGTATTTT. Translation: CASSPRLAGGLDTQYF.

The chain links TRBV24-1 to TRBJ2-4, with D perhaps matching TRBD1 or TRBD2 (6 bases each). In germline, CDR1 is KGHDR, CDR2 SFDVKD. The CDR3 sequence is 12 residues long. The ends were cut back, 7 bases at V and 6 bases at J, with 9 bases in the middle. CDR3 residues: CATSPGANIQYF. CDR3 nucleotides: TGTGCCACCAGCCCGGGGGCAAACATTCAGTACTTC.

This clonotype was recorded at least ten times. The V call is TRBV6-2 or TRBV6-3, the J call TRBJ2-1, with 10 bases matching TRBD2. The germline gives CDR1 MNHEY, CDR2 SVGEGT. V lost 6 bases to trimming and J lost 6 bases; unmatched junction nucleotides: 8. The CDR3 is 15 residues long. CDR3 sequence reads: CASSDDSGRLNEQFF. In nucleotides, the CDR3 is TGTGCCAGCAGCGATGATAGCGGGAGGCTCAATGAGCAGTTCTTC.

This rearrangement joins TRBV4-1 to TRBJ2-1; D is perhaps TRBD1 (6 bases). Germline V gene lookup returns CDR1 MGHRA and CDR2 YSYEKL. This CDR3 spans 16 amino acids. Trimming removed 3 bases at V and 2 bases at J, with 14 bases between. The DNA of the CDR3 is TGCGCCAGCAGCCATCCCCGAAGGACAGCCTACAATGAGCAGTTCTTC. Its protein product is CASSHPRRTAYNEQFF.

This clonotype turned up a few times. The chain joins TRBV12-3 or TRBV12-4 to TRBJ1-1; D is unclear. Deletions cut 1 base from V and 4 bases from J, with 10 bases between. The length of the CDR3 is 14 residues. The CDR3 bases are TGTGCCAGCAGTTTAGGGGCCTCGGCCACTGAAGCTTTCTTT. This gives the protein CASSLGASATEAFF.

This chain links TRBV5-1 with TRBJ2-1; TRBD2 matches 10 bases. V dropped 4 bases and J dropped 10; count of bases not matched to a gene: 8. Germline loops: CDR1 SGHRS, CDR2 YFSETQ. This CDR3 region has 14 residues. The CDR3 loop reads CASSGASGRQEQFF. DNA for the CDR3: TGCGCCAGCAGCGGGGCTAGCGGGAGACAGGAGCAGTTCTTC. Together with reference TRBV5-1 and TRBJ2-1, the CDR3 gives the full variable domain: KAGVTQTPRYLIKTRGQQVTLSCSPISGHRSVSWYQQTPGQGLQFLFEYFSETQRNKGNFPGRFSGRQFSNSRSEMNVSTLELGDSALYLCASSGASGRQEQFFGPGTRLTVL.

This clonotype was observed a few times. The chain employs TRBV7-8 and TRBJ1-5; 7 bases are a match to TRBD1. Germline values: CDR1 SGHVS, CDR2 FQNEAQ. The CDR3 length is 14 residues. The V and J ends lost 6 bases and 2 bases, in that order; junction bases with no gene match: 4. The CDR3 sequence is CASSHRGGNQPQHF. DNA for the CDR3: TGTGCCAGCAGTCACAGGGGTGGCAATCAGCCCCAGCATTTT.

This clonotype appeared a few times. This rearrangement joins TRBV5-4 to TRBJ2-3; no clear D gene. V gave up 4 bases and J gave up 5 bases, with 11 bases separating them. CDR1 is SGHNT and CDR2 is YYREEE in the germline V gene (reference sequence). This CDR3 has 13 amino acids. The CDR3 spells CASSRPVGDTQYF. The DNA of the CDR3 is TGTGCCAGCAGCCGCCCGGTGGGAGATACGCAGTATTTT.

CDR3 DNA sequence: TGTGCCAGCAGCTTGGACAGGTTCAGGGGCGATGAGCAGTTCTTC. Translated, it gives CASSLDRFRGDEQFF. This chain joins TRBV7-8 and TRBJ2-1; 7 bases are shared with TRBD1. The V and J ends lost 3 bases and 8 bases, in that order; junction bases with no gene match: 10. Germline CDR1 SGHVS, CDR2 FQNEAQ. The CDR3 length is 15 residues.

V gene TRBV5-1 combines with J gene TRBJ1-2; perhaps TRBD1 as D (5 bases). Germline CDR1 SGHRS, CDR2 YFSETQ. V gave up 6 bases and J gave up 4 bases, with 13 bases separating them. The CDR3 consists of 13 residues. CDR3 loop: CASKPDRGYGYTF. The CDR3 DNA reads as TGCGCCAGCAAGCCAGACAGAGGCTATGGCTACACCTTC.

This sequence joins TRBV13 and TRBJ2-5; D is perhaps TRBD2 (5 bases). This CDR3 spans 17 amino acids. Trimming took 0 bases from V and 5 from J, leaving 19 bases between them. Germline V CDR1 and CDR2: PRHDT, FYEKMQ (reference sequence). The CDR3 reads CASSLGLLQGGDETQYF. DNA for the CDR3: TGTGCCAGCAGCTTAGGCTTATTACAAGGAGGTGATGAGACCCAGTACTTC.

The chain uses TRBV5-6 and TRBJ2-1; D uncertain. The CDR3 consists of 15 residues. V gave up 4 bases and J gave up 0 bases, with 11 bases separating them. Per germline, CDR1 SGHDT and CDR2 YYEEEE. The CDR3 DNA reads as TGTGCCAGCAGCGGAATTCTCAGCTCCTACAATGAGCAGTTCTTC. Translating it yields CASSGILSSYNEQFF.

This clonotype has a count of ten or more. The rearrangement uses TRBV29-1 and TRBJ2-7; D may be TRBD1 (6 bases). The CDR3 is 14 residues long. From germline, CDR1 is SQVTM and CDR2 ANQGSEA. Between the trimmed V and J ends, which lost 4 bases and 0 bases, there was a span of 13 bases. DNA of the CDR3: TGCAGCGTTGCCCACGGACAGCCCTCCTACGAGCAGTACTTC. It translates to CSVAHGQPSYEQYF.

The chain links TRBV20-1 to TRBJ2-1; 9 bases match TRBD2. Germline loops: CDR1 DFQATT, CDR2 SNEGSKA (reference sequence). V was clipped by 0 bases and J by 4 bases; unmatched bases: 13. The length of the CDR3 is 18 residues. The CDR3, as DNA: TGCAGTGCTAGAGATTTGGGACTAGCTGCACGGCGGTACAATGAGCAGTTCTTC. This gives the protein CSARDLGLAARRYNEQFF.

This chain joins TRBV2 and TRBJ2-5; no clear D gene. The CDR3 loop spans 13 amino acids. With 5 bases removed from V and 5 bases from J, the gap between germline ends came to 12 bases. Germline values: CDR1 SNHLY, CDR2 FYNNEI. CDR3 region: CASSIGRRETQYF. CDR3 nucleotide sequence: TGTGCCAGCAGTATCGGTAGACGGGAGACCCAGTACTTC.

This rearrangement joins TRBV27 to TRBJ2-7, with a possible D match to TRBD1 (7 bases). V gave up 3 bases and J gave up 2 bases, with 14 bases separating them. Germline loops: CDR1 MNHEY, CDR2 SMNVEV (reference sequence). The CDR3 is 15 amino acids. In nucleotides, the CDR3 is TGTGCCAGCAGTTTGAAGGCAGGGGGGACCTACGAGCAGTACTTC. Translation: CASSLKAGGTYEQYF.

This clonotype was observed a handful of times. The chain joins TRBV15 to TRBJ2-2; 13 nucleotides match TRBD2. V lost 2 bases to trimming and J lost 1 base; unmatched junction nucleotides: 16. The CDR3 contains 22 residues. CDR1 is LNHNV and CDR2 is YYDKDF in the germline V gene (reference sequence). The CDR3 DNA reads TGTGCCACCAGCAGATTTTGGGGACTAGCGGGGAATAGACGAGAGAACACCGGGGAGCTGTTTTTT. Translation gives CATSRFWGLAGNRRENTGELFF.

The chain employs TRBV6-2 or TRBV6-3 and TRBJ2-1, with unresolved D. CDR3 length: 16 amino acids. Germline CDR1 is MNHEY and CDR2 is SVGEGT. V was cut by 6 bases and J by 4 bases, with 19 bases left in between. CDR3 sequence reads: CASSLEGYGIYNEQFF. The CDR3 nucleotides are TGTGCCAGCAGCTTGGAAGGGTATGGGATATACAATGAGCAGTTCTTC.

The V gene is TRBV5-1, the J gene TRBJ2-7; 10 nucleotides agree with TRBD1. V shed 4 bases and J 5 bases; nucleotides not matched to a gene: 6. This CDR3 region has 14 residues. Germline-derived CDR1 and CDR2 are SGHRS and YFSETQ. The CDR3 loop reads CASSTGDRGNEQYF. In DNA, the CDR3 is TGCGCCAGCAGCACCGGGGACAGGGGAAACGAGCAGTACTTC.

This clonotype was counted a few times. The chain has TRBV12-3 or TRBV12-4 and TRBJ1-5; D gene ambiguous. Trimming took 5 bases from V and 8 from J, leaving 10 bases between them. The CDR3 contains 12 residues. The CDR3 DNA follows: TGTGCCAGCAGTGTCCGTCAGGAGCCCCAGCATTTT. This sequence encodes CASSVRQEPQHF.

This chain joins TRBV5-6 and TRBJ2-1; 11 nucleotides line up with TRBD1. V gave up 4 bases and J gave up 4 bases; unmatched junction bases: 4. This CDR3 is 15 amino acids long. Germline CDR1 SGHDT, CDR2 YYEEEE. DNA for the CDR3: TGTGCCAGCAGCGGGGGACAGGGGGTATACAATGAGCAGTTCTTC. This translates into CASSGGQGVYNEQFF.

CDR3 region: CASSYSNRGQATQYF. The DNA for the CDR3 is TGTGCCAGCAGTTACTCAAACAGGGGCCAGGCGACCCAGTACTTC. The J gene is TRBJ2-5, the V gene TRBV6-5, with 7 bases aligning to TRBD1. This CDR3 has 15 residues. Germline V lookup: CDR1 MNHEY, CDR2 SVGAGI. V was pared by 0 bases and J by 7 bases, with 8 bases of the junction left unmatched.